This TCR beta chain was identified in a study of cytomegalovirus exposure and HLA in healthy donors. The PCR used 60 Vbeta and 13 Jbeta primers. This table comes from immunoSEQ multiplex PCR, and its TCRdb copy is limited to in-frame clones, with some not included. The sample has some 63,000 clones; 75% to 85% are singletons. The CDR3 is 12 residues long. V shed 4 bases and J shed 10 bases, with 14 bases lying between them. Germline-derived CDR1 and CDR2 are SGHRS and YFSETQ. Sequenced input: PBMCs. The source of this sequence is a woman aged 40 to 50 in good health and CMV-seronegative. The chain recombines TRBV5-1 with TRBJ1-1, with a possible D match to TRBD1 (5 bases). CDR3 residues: CASSHPGGIAFF. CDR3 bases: TGCGCCAGCAGCCACCCCGGGGGAATAGCTTTCTTT.